One sample yielded the 23 T cell receptor beta chains listed below, sequenced in a study of cytomegalovirus exposure and HLA in healthy donors. PCR primers comprised 60 Vbeta and 13 Jbeta primers. The data were produced by immunoSEQ multiplex PCR, yet TCRdb's version contains in-frame clones alone and is incomplete. The sample has about 200,000 clones; approximately 80% are singletons. Sequencing used PBMCs. Source of these receptors: a girl aged 5-17 years in good health and CMV-seronegative.

This chain connects TRBV10-3 to TRBJ1-2; TRBD1 matches at 7 bases. Germline V gives CDR1 ENHRY, CDR2 SYGVKD. The ends lost 5 bases at V and 2 bases at J; junction bases unmatched: 2. The CDR3 has 13 residues. The CDR3 DNA reads as TGTGCCATCAGTACGGACAGGAACTATGGCTACACCTTC. Translating gives CAISTDRNYGYTF.

Comments on this clone: One junction end does not reproduce the germline sequence, and a read error may be involved. The V call is TRBV7-9, the J call TRBJ2-3; 8 bases are shared with TRBD1. CDR1 and CDR2 (germline): SEHNR, FQNEAQ (reference sequence). The CDR3 covers 15 residues. The CDR3 sequence: CSSSLGQGLSGTQYF. CDR3 bases: TGTTCCAGCAGCTTAGGACAGGGCCTCTCGGGTACGCAGTATTTT. Supplemented by reference TRBV7-9 and TRBJ2-3, the full variable domain reads DTGVSQNPRHKITKRGQNVTFRCDPISEHNRLYWYRQTLGQGPEFLTYFQNEAQLEKSRLLSDRFSAERPKGSFSTLEIQRTEQGDSAMYLCSSSLGQGLSGTQYFGPGTRLTVL.

This rearrangement joins TRBV28 to TRBJ1-1, with TRBD1 matching 8 bases. The length of the CDR3 is 15 residues. Germline loops: CDR1 MDHEN, CDR2 SYDVKM. V lost 6 bases, J lost 5 bases, and 11 bases stayed unmatched. The CDR3, as DNA: TGTGCCAGCAGGGACAGGGAGTTTGTCGGGACTGAAGCTTTCTTT. It codes for CASRDREFVGTEAFF.

This chain uses TRBV19 with TRBJ2-1, with 8 bases lining up with TRBD2. Germline V CDR1 and CDR2: LNHDA, SQIVND (reference sequence). The junction had 14 bases not matched to a gene; V was cut back by 4 bases and J by 9 bases. The CDR3 extends over 16 amino acids. In DNA, the CDR3 is TGTGCCAGTAGTAGGAATAGCGGGACGGTCTTCGGTGAGCAGTTCTTC. It encodes CASSRNSGTVFGEQFF.

The chain combines TRBV6-5 with TRBJ1-2, with D possibly TRBD1 on 6 matching bases. CDR3 size: 13 residues. Germline CDR1 is MNHEY and CDR2 is SVGAGI. Deletions cut 2 bases from V and 6 bases from J, with 10 bases between. CDR3 DNA sequence: TGTGCCAGCAGTTACGGAGAGGGGGATGGCTACACCTTC. Encoded protein: CASSYGEGDGYTF.

This clone was detected once. The junction does not match germline at one end; this may be a read error. This chain links TRBV2 with TRBJ2-3; 10 bases are a match to TRBD1. Per the germline V gene, CDR1 is SNHLY and CDR2 is FYNNEI. The CDR3 consists of 20 residues. The CDR3 loop is CAGSPMTGGFGGITTDTQYF. The CDR3 bases are TGTGCCGGCAGCCCGATGACAGGGGGCTTTGGCGGGATAACCACAGATACGCAGTATTTT. Looking up the rest from reference TRBV2 and TRBJ2-3 gives the full variable domain: EPEVTQTPSHQVTQMGQEVILRCVPISNHLYFYWYRQILGQKVEFLVSFYNNEISEKSEIFDDQFSVERPDGSNFTLKIRSTKLEDSAMYFCAGSPMTGGFGGITTDTQYFGPGTRLTVL.

The chain carries TRBV6-6 and TRBJ2-1; 11 nucleotides match TRBD1. J lost 6 bases, V lost 5 bases, and 6 bases had no gene match. The germline CDR1 and CDR2 sequences are MNHNY and SVGAGI (reference sequence). The CDR3 extends over 15 amino acids. The CDR3 nucleotides are TGTGCCAGCAGTCCCGGGACAGGGGGGATCAATGAGCAGTTCTTC. Translating gives CASSPGTGGINEQFF.

V usage is TRBV9 and J usage is TRBJ2-1; weak D call: TRBD1 (6 bases). V was shortened by 4 bases and J by 8 bases, with 7 bases between the two germline ends. Germline assignment: CDR1 SGDLS and CDR2 YYNGEE. The CDR3 length is 11 residues. CDR3 sequence reads: CASSQGYEQFF. CDR3 coding DNA: TGTGCCAGCAGCCAGGGGTATGAGCAGTTCTTC.

The J gene is TRBJ2-3, the V gene TRBV7-9, with a weak D call TRBD1 (6 bases). The germline V gene encodes CDR1 SEHNR and CDR2 FQNEAQ (reference sequence). The CDR3 contains 14 residues. Trimming removed 4 bases at V and 0 bases at J, with 8 bases between. This CDR3 is CASSSTGSTDTQYF. CDR3 in DNA: TGTGCCAGCAGCTCTACAGGGAGCACAGATACGCAGTATTTT.

This clone is a singleton in its sample. The chain joins TRBV7-9 to TRBJ1-6, with D possibly matching TRBD1 (5 bases). This CDR3 comprises 15 residues. Trimming stripped 3 bases from V and 5 bases from J, with 11 bases between. CDR1 is SEHNR, CDR2 FQNEAQ, per germline (reference sequence). The CDR3 region is CASSLSNRNNSPLHF. The CDR3, as DNA: TGTGCCAGCAGCTTGAGTAACAGGAATAATTCACCCCTCCACTTT.

V is TRBV18 and J is TRBJ1-4; D is uncertain. Trimming left V 2 bases short and J 4 bases short, with 14 bases between. This CDR3 comprises 16 residues. Germline V CDR1 and CDR2: KGHSH, LQKENI. CDR3 loop: CASSPGPGILNEKLFF. DNA of the CDR3: TGTGCCAGCTCACCAGGGCCGGGGATCCTTAATGAAAAACTGTTTTTT.

The rearrangement joins TRBV28 to TRBJ2-7; TRBD2 aligns across 10 bases. V lost 6 bases to trimming and J lost 5 bases; unmatched junction nucleotides: 7. Germline V lookup: CDR1 MDHEN, CDR2 SYDVKM. The CDR3 consists of 14 residues. Here the CDR3 DNA reads TGTGCCAGCAGCCCTAGCGGGGGAGACAACGAGCAGTACTTC. This encodes CASSPSGGDNEQYF.

V and J are TRBV9 and TRBJ2-3; D might be TRBD2 (5 bases). The CDR3 extends over 12 amino acids. Between the trimmed V and J ends, which lost 0 bases and 7 bases, there was a span of 6 bases. The germline V gene encodes CDR1 SGDLS and CDR2 YYNGEE. The CDR3 spells CASSVGGNTQYF. CDR3 nucleotide sequence: TGTGCCAGCAGCGTAGGAGGGAATACGCAGTATTTT. The entire variable domain, with the rest obtained from reference TRBV9 and TRBJ2-3, is as follows: DSGVTQTPKHLITATGQRVTLRCSPRSGDLSVYWYQQSLDQGLQFLIQYYNGEERAKGNILERFSAQQFPDLHSELNLSSLELGDSALYFCASSVGGNTQYFGPGTRLTVL.

This chain connects TRBV5-4 to TRBJ2-5, with D possibly being TRBD2 (6 bases). Germline-derived CDR1 and CDR2 are SGHNT and YYREEE (reference sequence). Trimming pared 4 bases from V and 1 base from J, leaving 20 bases between. CDR3 length: 17 amino acids. DNA for the CDR3: TGTGCCAGCAGCCCGGGAAATGGGCAGGGACTCCAAGAGACCCAGTACTTC. Amino acids: CASSPGNGQGLQETQYF.

The chain couples TRBV27 to TRBJ1-1, with 8 nucleotides matching TRBD1. Unmatched junction bases numbered 12, after V lost 3 bases and J lost 3 bases. The germline V gene has CDR1 MNHEY and CDR2 SMNVEV (reference sequence). The CDR3 covers 17 residues. The CDR3 region has the DNA TGTGCCAGCAGTTTGTCCGGGACAGGAAATGTGGACACTGAAGCTTTCTTT. Amino acids: CASSLSGTGNVDTEAFF.

This chain connects TRBV28 to TRBJ1-4; 7 bases align to TRBD1. The CDR3 is 14 amino acids. The germline V gene has CDR1 MDHEN and CDR2 SYDVKM. The V segment lost 5 bases and the J segment 4 bases; nucleotides outside the gene matches: 4. The CDR3 is CASSRTGGNEKLFF. CDR3 nucleotides: TGTGCCAGCAGTAGGACAGGCGGTAATGAAAAACTGTTTTTT. The whole variable domain, filled in from reference TRBV28 and TRBJ1-4, reads DVKVTQSSRYLVKRTGEKVFLECVQDMDHENMFWYRQDPGLGLRLIYFSYDVKMKEKGDIPEGYSVSREKKERFSLILESASTNQTSMYLCASSRTGGNEKLFFGSGTQLSVL.

The J gene is TRBJ2-7, the V gene TRBV10-2, with TRBD1 identical over 8 bases. The ends lost 7 bases at V and 4 bases at J; junction bases unmatched: 9. The CDR3 length is 14 residues. Looked up from germline, CDR1 is WSHSY and CDR2 is SAAADI. The CDR3 region is CASTPPGGQYEQYF. CDR3 DNA sequence: TGCGCCAGCACCCCCCCAGGGGGCCAATACGAGCAGTACTTC.

The chain uses TRBV9 and TRBJ1-2, with TRBD1 matching over 10 bases. Trimming took 0 bases from V and 7 from J; bases not matched to a gene: 3. CDR3 length equals 14 residues. Germline assignment: CDR1 SGDLS and CDR2 YYNGEE. The CDR3 DNA reads TGTGCCAGCAGCGTAGCTGGGACAGGGGTTGGCTACACCTTC. This sequence encodes CASSVAGTGVGYTF.

The chain carries TRBV6-5 and TRBJ1-1; no reliable D call. Trimming removed 2 bases from V and 0 bases from J, with 10 bases in between. The CDR3 is made up of 15 amino acids. Germline values: CDR1 MNHEY, CDR2 SVGAGI. The DNA of the CDR3 is TGTGCCAGCAGTTACGGCAGAAACATGAACACTGAAGCTTTCTTT. Translating it yields CASSYGRNMNTEAFF.

This clone turned up a few times. V usage is TRBV6-1 and J usage is TRBJ1-1; D is ambiguous. Germline CDR1 is MNHNS and CDR2 is SASEGT. CDR3 size: 13 residues. Trimming took 7 bases from V and 5 from J, leaving 14 bases between them. CDR3 in DNA: TGTGCCAGCAAATGGGAGTTAGTAACTGAAGCTTTCTTT. The encoded protein is CASKWELVTEAFF.

V and J are TRBV7-2 and TRBJ2-1; a possible D gene is TRBD1 (6 bases). V lost 1 base and J 13 bases, leaving 8 bases between the germline ends. Germline assignment: CDR1 SGHTA and CDR2 FQGNSA. The CDR3 covers 11 residues. The CDR3 sequence: CASSLEGEQFF. The DNA for the CDR3 is TGTGCCAGCAGCTTAGAGGGGGAACAGTTCTTC.

The chain links TRBV28 to TRBJ2-5, with D perhaps matching TRBD2 (6 bases). V lost 3 bases and J lost 7, with 15 bases in between. The length of the CDR3 is 14 residues. CDR1 and CDR2 from the germline V gene are MDHEN and SYDVKM. CDR3 protein: CASSLETSIVTQYF. The CDR3 bases are TGTGCCAGCAGTTTGGAGACTAGTATCGTGACCCAGTACTTC.

V usage is TRBV7-2 and J usage is TRBJ2-5; 11 bases map to TRBD1. V trimming: 2 bases; J trimming: 4 bases; junction bases outside the gene matches: 6. Looked up from germline, CDR1 is SGHTA and CDR2 is FQGNSA. CDR3 length equals 16 residues. CDR3: CASSLWRGQGGETQYF. The CDR3 nucleotides are TGTGCCAGCAGCTTATGGAGGGGACAGGGGGGAGAGACCCAGTACTTC.